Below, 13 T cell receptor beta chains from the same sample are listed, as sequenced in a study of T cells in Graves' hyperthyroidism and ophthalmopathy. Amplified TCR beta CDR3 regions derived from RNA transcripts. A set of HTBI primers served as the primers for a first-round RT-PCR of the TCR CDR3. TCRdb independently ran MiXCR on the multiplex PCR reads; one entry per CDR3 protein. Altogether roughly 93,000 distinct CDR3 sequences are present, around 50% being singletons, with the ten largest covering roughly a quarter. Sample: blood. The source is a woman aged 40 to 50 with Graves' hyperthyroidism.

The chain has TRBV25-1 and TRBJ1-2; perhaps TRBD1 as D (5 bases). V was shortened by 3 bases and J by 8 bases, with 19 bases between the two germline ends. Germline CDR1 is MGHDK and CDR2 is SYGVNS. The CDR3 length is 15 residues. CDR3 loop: CASSESFSGNGGYTF. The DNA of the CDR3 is TGTGCCAGCAGTGAGTCTTTCTCAGGGAACGGGGGCTACACCTTC.

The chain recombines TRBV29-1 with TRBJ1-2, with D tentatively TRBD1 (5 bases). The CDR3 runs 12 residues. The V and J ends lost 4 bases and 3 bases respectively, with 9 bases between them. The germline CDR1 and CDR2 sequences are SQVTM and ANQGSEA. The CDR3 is CSVVTGYYGYTF. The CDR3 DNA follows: TGCAGCGTTGTAACAGGTTACTATGGCTACACCTTC.

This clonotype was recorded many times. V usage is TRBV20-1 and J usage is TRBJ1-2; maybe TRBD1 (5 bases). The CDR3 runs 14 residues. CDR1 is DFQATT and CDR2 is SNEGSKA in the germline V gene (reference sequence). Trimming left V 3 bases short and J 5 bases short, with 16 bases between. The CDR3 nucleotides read TGCAGTGCTAGGCCCCAGGGCGTAGATTATGGCTACACCTTC. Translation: CSARPQGVDYGYTF.

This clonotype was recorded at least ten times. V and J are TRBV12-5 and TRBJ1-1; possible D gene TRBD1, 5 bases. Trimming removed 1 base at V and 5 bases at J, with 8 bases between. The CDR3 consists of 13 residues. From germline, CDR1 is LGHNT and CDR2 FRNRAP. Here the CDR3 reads CASGLGGKTEAFF. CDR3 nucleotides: TGTGCTAGTGGTTTGGGGGGCAAGACTGAAGCTTTCTTT.

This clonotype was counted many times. The CDR3 nucleotides read TGCAGCGTTGGCGTCGGCACAGATACGCAGTATTTT. Encoded protein: CSVGVGTDTQYF. The V call is TRBV29-1, the J call TRBJ2-3, with D hard to call. Germline CDR1 and CDR2: SQVTM and ANQGSEA. Trimming took 4 bases from V and 1 from J, leaving 6 bases between them. This CDR3 comprises 12 residues.

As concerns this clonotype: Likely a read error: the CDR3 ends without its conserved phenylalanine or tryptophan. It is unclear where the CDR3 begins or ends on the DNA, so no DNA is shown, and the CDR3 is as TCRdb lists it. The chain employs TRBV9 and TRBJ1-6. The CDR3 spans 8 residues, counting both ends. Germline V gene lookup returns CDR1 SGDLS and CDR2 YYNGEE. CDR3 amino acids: CASSVPHG.

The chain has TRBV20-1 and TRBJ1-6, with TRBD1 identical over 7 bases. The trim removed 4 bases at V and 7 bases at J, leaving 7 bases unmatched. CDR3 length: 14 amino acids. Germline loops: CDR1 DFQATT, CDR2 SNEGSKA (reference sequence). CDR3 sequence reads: CSATQGYSNSPLHF. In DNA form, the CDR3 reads TGCAGTGCTACACAGGGGTATTCGAATTCACCCCTCCACTTT.

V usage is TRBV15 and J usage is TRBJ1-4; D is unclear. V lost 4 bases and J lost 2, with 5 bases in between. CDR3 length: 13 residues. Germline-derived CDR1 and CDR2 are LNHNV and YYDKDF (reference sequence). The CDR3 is CATSISTNEKLFF. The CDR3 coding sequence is TGTGCCACCAGCATAAGTACTAATGAAAAACTGTTTTTT.

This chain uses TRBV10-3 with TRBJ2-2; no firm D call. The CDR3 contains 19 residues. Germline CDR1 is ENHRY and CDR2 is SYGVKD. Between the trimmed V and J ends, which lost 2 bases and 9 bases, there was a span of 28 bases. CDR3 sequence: CAISETIASGSVFYRELFF. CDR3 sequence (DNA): TGTGCCATCAGTGAGACCATTGCCTCCGGATCCGTATTTTATCGGGAGCTGTTTTTT.

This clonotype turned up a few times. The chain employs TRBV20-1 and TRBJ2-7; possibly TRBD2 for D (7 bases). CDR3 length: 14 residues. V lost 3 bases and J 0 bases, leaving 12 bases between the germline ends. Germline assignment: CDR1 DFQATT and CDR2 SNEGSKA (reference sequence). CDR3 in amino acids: CSARGGRVSYEQYF. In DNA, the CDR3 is TGCAGTGCTAGGGGGGGGCGGGTCTCCTACGAGCAGTACTTC.

The CDR3 here is CASSTGTGDSYEQYF. CDR3 sequence (DNA): TGTGCCAGCAGTACCGGGACAGGGGACTCCTACGAGCAGTACTTC. The chain has TRBV28 and TRBJ2-7; 10 positions match TRBD1. This CDR3 is 15 amino acids long. The germline V gene encodes CDR1 MDHEN and CDR2 SYDVKM. V lost 5 bases and J lost 0; bases outside the gene matches: 4.

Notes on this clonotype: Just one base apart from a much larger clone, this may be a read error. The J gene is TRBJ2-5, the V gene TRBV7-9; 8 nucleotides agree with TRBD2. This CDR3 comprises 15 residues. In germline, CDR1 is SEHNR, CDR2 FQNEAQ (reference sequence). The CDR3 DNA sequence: TGCGCCGGCAGCTCAAGCGGGAGCCCCCTTGGGACCCAGTACTTC. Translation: CAGSSSGSPLGTQYF.

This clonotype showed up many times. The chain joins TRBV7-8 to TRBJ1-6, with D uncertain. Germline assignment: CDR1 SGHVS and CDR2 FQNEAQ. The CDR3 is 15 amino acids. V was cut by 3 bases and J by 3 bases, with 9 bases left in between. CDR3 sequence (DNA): TGTGCCAGCAGCTTCCCCGGGAACTATAATTCACCCCTCCACTTT. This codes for CASSFPGNYNSPLHF.